These 30 T cell receptor beta chains were sequenced from one sample in a study of T cells in Graves' hyperthyroidism and ophthalmopathy. RNA transcripts served as the template for amplifying TCR beta CDR3 regions. The HTBI set primed first-round TCR CDR3 RT-PCR. TCRdb redid the calling of the multiplex PCR reads with MiXCR, one entry per CDR3 protein. The table lists about 640,000 distinct CDR3 sequences, less than 25% of them singletons. The sample comprised blood. These receptors were collected from a man between 25 and 39 years old with Graves' ophthalmopathy.

This rearrangement joins TRBV27 to TRBJ2-4; 13 bases align to TRBD2. The ends lost 2 bases at V and 1 base at J; junction bases unmatched: 5. From germline, CDR1 is MNHEY and CDR2 SMNVEV (reference sequence). The CDR3 is made up of 18 amino acids. The CDR3 DNA reads TGTGCCAGCAGTTTAGCACTAGCGGGAGGGCCGGCCAAAAACATTCAGTACTTC. It specifies CASSLALAGGPAKNIQYF.

This clonotype was counted at least ten times. The rearrangement joins TRBV28 to TRBJ2-3, with TRBD2 matching 9 bases. Germline V CDR1 and CDR2: MDHEN, SYDVKM. This CDR3 spans 16 amino acids. V shed 5 bases and J 0 bases; nucleotides not matched to a gene: 6. CDR3 in DNA: TGTGCCAGCAGTCCCGGACTAGCGTCTAGCACAGATACGCAGTATTTT. As protein: CASSPGLASSTDTQYF.

In its sample, this clonotype was seen many times. The genes are TRBV20-1 and TRBJ2-7; 7 bases agree with TRBD2. CDR1 and CDR2 (germline): DFQATT, SNEGSKA (reference sequence). This CDR3 region has 14 residues. V shed 5 bases and J 0 bases; nucleotides not matched to a gene: 7. Here the CDR3 DNA reads TGCAGTGCTCCCCTCGGCGGGAGCTCCTACGAGCAGTACTTC. This sequence encodes CSAPLGGSSYEQYF.

At least ten counts were recorded for this clonotype. The rearrangement links TRBV20-1 to TRBJ2-3; TRBD2 might be the D (5 bases). CDR3 length: 12 amino acids. V was clipped by 6 bases and J by 3 bases, with 10 bases between them. In germline, CDR1 is DFQATT, CDR2 SNEGSKA (reference sequence). The CDR3 region has the DNA TGCAGTGCGAAGCGAGGGACAGATACGCAGTATTTT. It yields the protein CSAKRGTDTQYF.

This clonotype showed up many times. This chain uses TRBV30 with TRBJ1-3, with D unresolved. With 4 bases removed from V and 4 bases from J, the gap between germline ends came to 5 bases. The CDR3 consists of 11 residues. Germline V CDR1 and CDR2: GTSNPN, SVGIG (reference sequence). For the CDR3, the DNA is TGTGCCTGGACTTCAGGAAACACCATATATTTT. This encodes CAWTSGNTIYF.

This clonotype was found a few times. The chain recombines TRBV3-1 with TRBJ1-4, with D possibly being TRBD1 (5 bases). Germline CDR1 and CDR2: LGHDT and YNNKEL (reference sequence). Trimming removed 0 bases from V and 4 bases from J, with 12 bases in between. The CDR3 sequence is 16 residues long. CDR3 in DNA: TGTGCCAGCAGCCAAGATCGGGGACTGAATAATGAAAAACTGTTTTTT. Amino acids: CASSQDRGLNNEKLFF.

This clonotype was detected only a few times. The V gene is TRBV29-1, the J gene TRBJ2-1; maybe TRBD1 (6 bases). Germline CDR1 reads SQVTM; CDR2 reads ANQGSEA. Trimming stripped 3 bases from V and 7 bases from J, with 7 bases between. The CDR3 has 11 amino acids. For the CDR3, the DNA is TGCAGCGTTGACAGGGGTAATGAGCAGTTCTTC. Translating gives CSVDRGNEQFF.

This clonotype was picked up a small number of times. The chain is built from TRBV5-1 and TRBJ1-6; D perhaps matches TRBD1 (5 bases). Germline V gene sequence: CDR1 SGHRS, CDR2 YFSETQ. This CDR3 is 17 amino acids long. The V end lost 0 bases, the J end lost 7 bases, and 17 bases lay between the germline ends. The CDR3 DNA sequence: TGCGCCAGCAGCTTGGGTTCTGTAGGGACGGAAAATTCACCCCTCCACTTT. Encoded protein: CASSLGSVGTENSPLHF.

With respect to this clonotype: A read error may be the cause here, since a much bigger clone is one base away. The J gene is TRBJ2-3, the V gene TRBV7-9, with TRBD1 identical over 8 bases. The germline V gene has CDR1 SEHNR and CDR2 FQNEAQ (reference sequence). The CDR3 consists of 14 residues. Losses at the gene ends were 5 bases for V and 7 bases for J; bases not matched to a gene: 8. CDR3 protein: CASSRGTGGNTQYF. The CDR3 nucleotides read TGTGCCAGCAGCCGCGGGACAGGTGGAAATACGCAGTATTTT.

This clonotype was detected ten times or more. This rearrangement joins TRBV10-3 to TRBJ1-2; 8 bases are shared with TRBD1. V trimming: 6 bases; J trimming: 6 bases; junction bases outside the gene matches: 12. This CDR3 has 15 residues. Germline V gives CDR1 ENHRY, CDR2 SYGVKD. CDR3 DNA: TGTGCCATCAGCACCCCCGAGGACAGGGAAAATGGCTACACCTTC. Amino acid sequence: CAISTPEDRENGYTF.

Ten or more counts support this clonotype. The chain uses TRBV11-2 and TRBJ2-5; either TRBD1 or TRBD2 may supply D (5 bases each). V lost 5 bases and J 5 bases, leaving 18 bases between the germline ends. CDR3 length: 15 residues. The germline CDR1 and CDR2 sequences are SGHAT and FQNNGV. The CDR3 nucleotides read TGTGCCAGCAGCCCCGATCCCAGGTGGGGGGAGACCCAGTACTTC. Its protein is CASSPDPRWGETQYF. The variable domain in full, completed from reference TRBV11-2 and TRBJ2-5, reads EAGVAQSPRYKIIEKRQSVAFWCNPISGHATLYWYQQILGQGPKLLIQFQNNGVVDDSQLPKDRFSAERLKGVDSTLKIQPAKLEDSAVYLCASSPDPRWGETQYFGPGTRLLVL.

This clonotype showed up just a few times. The chain recombines TRBV24-1 with TRBJ2-3; D is unclear. Trimming left V 7 bases short and J 7 bases short, with 8 bases between. CDR3 length equals 11 residues. Germline V gene sequence: CDR1 KGHDR, CDR2 SFDVKD. The CDR3 region is CATSQGNTQYF. CDR3 in DNA: TGTGCCACCAGCCAAGGGAATACGCAGTATTTT.

A word on this clonotype: A junction boundary mismatches the germline segment, possibly from a read error. The rearrangement links TRBV7-9 to TRBJ2-2; D perhaps matches TRBD1 (7 bases). Germline CDR1 and CDR2: SEHNR and FQNEAQ (reference sequence). The CDR3 spans 17 residues. The CDR3 DNA reads as TGTGCCAGCAACTTAGCGCAGGGGGGATTGAACACCGGGGAGCTGTTTTTT. This sequence encodes CASNLAQGGLNTGELFF.

This clonotype was seen many times. This chain connects TRBV28 to TRBJ2-7, with 12 bases matching TRBD2. The CDR3 covers 19 residues. V lost 2 bases, J lost 2 bases, and 13 bases stayed unmatched. Germline V CDR1 and CDR2: MDHEN, SYDVKM. In DNA form, the CDR3 reads TGTGCCAGCAGTTTAGTTCGACTAGCGGGAGTGGTCGGGGCCTACGAGCAGTACTTC. Its translation: CASSLVRLAGVVGAYEQYF.

V and J are TRBV6-1 and TRBJ2-3; possibly TRBD2 for D (5 bases). This CDR3 is 13 amino acids long. Per germline, CDR1 MNHNS and CDR2 SASEGT. Trimming took off 3 bases at V and 8 bases at J, with 12 bases between the two ends. DNA for the CDR3: TGTGCCAGCAGTGACTTAGAGGGTGGTACGCAGTATTTT. Protein product: CASSDLEGGTQYF.

This clonotype has at least ten counts. J is TRBJ2-1 and V is TRBV12-3 or TRBV12-4; tentatively, D is TRBD1 (5 bases). V lost 4 bases to trimming and J lost 0 bases, with 16 bases between them. The CDR3 is 17 amino acids. CDR3: CASSSPPGHGSYNEQFF. In nucleotides, the CDR3 is TGTGCCAGCAGTTCTCCCCCCGGACACGGCTCCTACAATGAGCAGTTCTTC.

The sample holds a few counts of this clonotype. J is TRBJ2-3 and V is TRBV6-1, with TRBD2 matching over 11 bases. There are 15 residues in the CDR3. The trim removed 3 bases at V and 6 bases at J, leaving 5 bases unmatched. The germline gives CDR1 MNHNS, CDR2 SASEGT. The CDR3 region has the DNA TGTGCCAGCAGTGATCTAGCGGGAGGAATGGATACGCAGTATTTT. This codes for CASSDLAGGMDTQYF.

The chain links TRBV11-3 to TRBJ2-5, with D unclear. The CDR3 has 16 amino acids. Germline V CDR1 and CDR2: SGHNT, YENEEA. V lost 0 bases, J lost 2 bases, and 13 bases lay in between. The DNA for the CDR3 is TGTGCCAGCAGCTTAGAGGGGAATCCCCCACAAGAGACCCAGTACTTC. Amino acid sequence: CASSLEGNPPQETQYF.

This clonotype was counted many times. The chain couples TRBV11-2 to TRBJ2-7; D possibly corresponds to TRBD1 (5 bases). The CDR3 has 13 amino acids. V was pared by 8 bases and J by 2 bases, with 13 bases between. Germline assignment: CDR1 SGHAT and CDR2 FQNNGV. The DNA for the CDR3 is TGTGCCAGCGGGGCATTTAAGGCCTACGAGCAGTACTTC. Protein sequence: CASGAFKAYEQYF.

This clonotype has just a few counts. The genes are TRBV5-6 and TRBJ2-1; the D gene is possibly TRBD1 (5 bases). Trimming removed 0 bases at V and 2 bases at J, with 9 bases between. Germline V CDR1 and CDR2: SGHDT, YYEEEE. This CDR3 region has 15 residues. Written as DNA, the CDR3 is TGTGCCAGCAGCTTGGTCAGGGCCGCCTACAATGAGCAGTTCTTC. It translates to CASSLVRAAYNEQFF.

This chain links TRBV27 with TRBJ2-2; D not certain. The V and J ends lost 3 bases and 5 bases respectively, with 7 bases between them. The CDR3 has 13 amino acids. Per the germline V gene, CDR1 is MNHEY and CDR2 is SMNVEV (reference sequence). CDR3 loop: CASSFTWTGELFF. Here the CDR3 DNA reads TGTGCCAGCAGTTTTACATGGACCGGGGAGCTGTTTTTT.

Concerning this clonotype: Given a much more abundant clone one base away, this may be a read error. In this CDR3 the conserved last residue, phenylalanine or tryptophan, is missing, so a read error is likely. The rearrangement uses TRBV30 and TRBJ2-1, with D hard to call. This CDR3 comprises 16 residues. V shed 4 bases and J shed 0 bases, with 16 bases lying between them. Germline CDR1 GTSNPN, CDR2 SVGIG (reference sequence). CDR3 in DNA: TGTGCCTGGAATGGGTTTGGTTACCTCTCCTACAATGAGCAGTTCCTC. Amino acids: CAWNGFGYLSYNEQFL.

The chain combines TRBV11-3 with TRBJ2-2; no firm D call. Trimming shortened V by 5 bases and J by 8 bases, and 9 bases separated the two germline ends. Germline V gene sequence: CDR1 SGHNT, CDR2 YENEEA. This CDR3 region has 12 residues. The CDR3 loop is CASSPFSGELFF. The CDR3 bases are TGTGCCAGCAGCCCCTTCTCGGGGGAGCTGTTTTTT.

This clonotype came up a few times. The chain combines TRBV14 with TRBJ1-1, with D possibly being TRBD1 (6 bases). The length of the CDR3 is 14 residues. V lost 2 bases and J 6 bases, leaving 13 bases between the germline ends. Germline assignment: CDR1 SGHDN and CDR2 FVKESK. The CDR3 sequence is CASSQLQGTAEAFF. CDR3 coding DNA: TGTGCCAGCAGCCAACTACAGGGTACCGCTGAAGCTTTCTTT.

This clonotype showed up just a few times. The chain combines TRBV4-1 with TRBJ2-3; 9 bases are shared with TRBD2. CDR3 length: 15 residues. Germline V lookup: CDR1 MGHRA, CDR2 YSYEKL. J gave up 5 bases and V 8 bases, and 11 bases lay outside the gene matches. This CDR3 is CASGHTRGGGDTQYF. CDR3 DNA: TGCGCCAGCGGACACACGCGGGGGGGAGGAGATACGCAGTATTTT.

This clonotype was seen at least ten times. The rearrangement links TRBV27 to TRBJ2-7; either TRBD1 or TRBD2 may supply D (5 bases each). Trimming pared 2 bases from V and 2 bases from J, leaving 10 bases between. Per the germline V gene, CDR1 is MNHEY and CDR2 is SMNVEV (reference sequence). CDR3 length: 14 residues. This CDR3 reads CASSLSLGAYEQYF. DNA for the CDR3: TGTGCCAGCAGTTTAAGTTTGGGGGCCTACGAGCAGTACTTC.

The V and J genes are TRBV20-1 and TRBJ1-4; D unresolved. CDR3 length: 14 residues. V was pared by 3 bases and J by 4 bases, with 12 bases between. Germline values: CDR1 DFQATT, CDR2 SNEGSKA (reference sequence). The CDR3 loop is CSARELGYNEKLFF. Written as DNA, the CDR3 is TGCAGTGCTAGGGAGTTAGGATATAATGAAAAACTGTTTTTT.

This clonotype appeared a few times. This rearrangement joins TRBV28 to TRBJ2-7; D gene unclear. Trimming removed 4 bases from V and 6 bases from J, with 19 bases in between. The CDR3 runs to 15 residues. CDR1 is MDHEN and CDR2 is SYDVKM in the germline V gene. CDR3 bases: TGTGCCAGCAGTTCACCACACATTTCGCTGGGCGAGCAGTACTTC. It codes for CASSSPHISLGEQYF.

J is TRBJ1-5 and V is TRBV5-4; tentatively, D is TRBD1 (5 bases). Trimming took off 0 bases at V and 9 bases at J, with 16 bases between the two ends. Germline V lookup: CDR1 SGHNT, CDR2 YYREEE (reference sequence). CDR3 size: 15 residues. CDR3 in DNA: TGTGCCAGCAGCTTGGAACCCCAGGGAGAGGGGCCCCAGCATTTT. Its protein product is CASSLEPQGEGPQHF.

This clonotype was seen repeatedly, ten times or more. V is TRBV28 and J is TRBJ1-1, with D possibly TRBD1 on 5 matching bases. Germline CDR1 reads MDHEN; CDR2 reads SYDVKM. The CDR3 has 15 amino acids. V lost 3 bases and J lost 6, with 17 bases in between. The CDR3 coding sequence is TGTGCCAGCAGTTTTTATCAGAGGGACGGGGCTGAAGCTTTCTTT. Amino acid sequence: CASSFYQRDGAEAFF.